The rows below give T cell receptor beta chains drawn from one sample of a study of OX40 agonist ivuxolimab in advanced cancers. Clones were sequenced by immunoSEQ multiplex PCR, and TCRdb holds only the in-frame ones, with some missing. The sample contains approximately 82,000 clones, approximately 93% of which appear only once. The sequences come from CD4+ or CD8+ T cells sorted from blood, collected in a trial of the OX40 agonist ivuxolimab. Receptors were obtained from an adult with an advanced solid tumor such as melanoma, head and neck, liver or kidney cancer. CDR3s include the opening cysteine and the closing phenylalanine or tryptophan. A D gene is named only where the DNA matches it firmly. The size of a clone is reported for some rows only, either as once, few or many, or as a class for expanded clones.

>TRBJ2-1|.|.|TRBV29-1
CSADGSSYNEQFF
TGCAGCGCGGACGGCAGCTCCTACAATGAGCAGTTCTTC
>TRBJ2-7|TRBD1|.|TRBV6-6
CASSYSKGGNEQYF
TGTGCCAGCAGTTACTCGAAAGGGGGCAACGAGCAGTACTTC
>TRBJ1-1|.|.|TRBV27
CASSLGNTEAFF
TGTGCCAGCAGTTTAGGGAACACTGAAGCTTTCTTT
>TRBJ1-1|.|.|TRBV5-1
CASSFPDSEAFF
TGCGCCAGCAGCTTTCCGGACAGTGAAGCTTTCTTT
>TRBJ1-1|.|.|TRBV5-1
CASSLASVGNTEAFF
TGCGCCAGCAGCTTGGCCTCTGTTGGGAACACTGAAGCTTTCTTT
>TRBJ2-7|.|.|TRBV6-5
CASSYRSGREQYF
TGTGCCAGCAGTTACAGGAGCGGGCGCGAGCAGTACTTC
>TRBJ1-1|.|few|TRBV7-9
CASSPKGGDTEAFF
TGTGCCAGCAGCCCAAAGGGAGGGGACACTGAAGCTTTCTTT
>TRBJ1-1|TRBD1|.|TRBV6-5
CASSYSGTGGSAEAFF
TGTGCCAGCAGTTACTCGGGGACAGGGGGCAGTGCTGAAGCTTTCTTT
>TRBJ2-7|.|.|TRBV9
CASSVGWSHEQYF
TGTGCCAGCAGCGTAGGATGGAGCCACGAGCAGTACTTC
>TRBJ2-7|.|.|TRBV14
CASSRSGLSSYEQYF
TGTGCCAGCAGCCGGTCGGGCCTAAGCTCCTACGAGCAGTACTTC
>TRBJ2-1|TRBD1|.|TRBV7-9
CASSSRDRENEQFF
TGTGCCAGCAGCTCCCGGGACAGGGAAAATGAGCAGTTCTTC
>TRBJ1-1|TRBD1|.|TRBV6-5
CASSNRDRVYTEAFF
TGTGCCAGCAGTAACCGGGACAGGGTATACACTGAAGCTTTCTTT
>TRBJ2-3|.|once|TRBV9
CASSVGSVTDTQYF
TGTGCCAGCAGCGTTGGGTCTGTCACAGATACGCAGTATTTT
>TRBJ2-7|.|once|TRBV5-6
CASSSGQHYEQYF
TGTGCCAGCAGCTCTGGACAACACTACGAGCAGTACTTC
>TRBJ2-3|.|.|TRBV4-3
CASSPRIAHPDTQYF
TGCGCCAGCAGCCCTCGGATAGCCCATCCAGATACGCAGTATTTT
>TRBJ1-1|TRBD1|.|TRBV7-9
CASSSRTGVTTEAFF
TGTGCCAGCAGCTCCAGGACAGGGGTGACCACTGAAGCTTTCTTT
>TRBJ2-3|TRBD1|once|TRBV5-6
CASSPVPGQMDTQYF
TGTGCCAGCAGCCCCGTCCCGGGACAGATGGATACGCAGTATTTT
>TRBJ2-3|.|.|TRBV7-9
CASSLMGDTDTQYF
TGTGCCAGCAGCTTAATGGGGGACACAGATACGCAGTATTTT
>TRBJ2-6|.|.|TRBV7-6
CASSSNAAISGANVLTF
TGTGCCAGCAGCTCCAACGCAGCTATCTCTGGGGCCAACGTCCTGACTTTC
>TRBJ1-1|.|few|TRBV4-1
CASSQLPGNTEAFF
TGCGCCAGCAGCCAGCTACCGGGGAACACTGAAGCTTTCTTT
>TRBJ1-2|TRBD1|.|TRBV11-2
CASSLELRLWDRTTYGYTF
TGTGCCAGCAGCTTAGAATTGAGACTCTGGGACAGGACCACCTATGGCTACACCTTC
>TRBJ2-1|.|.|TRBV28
CASSGFWSTRSYNEQFF
TGTGCCAGCAGTGGGTTCTGGTCCACTCGGTCCTACAATGAGCAGTTCTTC
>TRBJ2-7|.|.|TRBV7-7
CASSPRDGAYEQYF
TGTGCCAGCAGCCCCCGGGACGGAGCCTACGAGCAGTACTTC
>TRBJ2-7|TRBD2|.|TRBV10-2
CASSGHLSGEILEQYF
TGCGCCAGCAGTGGACACCTTAGCGGGGAAATACTAGAGCAGTACTTC
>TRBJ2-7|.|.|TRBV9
CASSPQRSSYEQYF
TGTGCCAGCAGCCCCCAGCGGAGCTCCTACGAGCAGTACTTC
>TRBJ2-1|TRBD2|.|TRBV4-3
CASSQGTSGSNEQFF
TGCGCCAGCAGCCAAGGGACTAGCGGGAGTAATGAGCAGTTCTTC
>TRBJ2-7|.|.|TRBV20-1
CSAPLLVEQYF
TGCAGTGCTCCGTTATTGGTAGAGCAGTACTTC
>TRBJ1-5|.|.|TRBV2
CASSGGYGNQPQHF
TGTGCCAGCAGTGGAGGGTACGGCAATCAGCCCCAGCATTTT
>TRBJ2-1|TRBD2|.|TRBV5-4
CASNGAGGSEQFF
TGTGCCAGCAACGGTGCCGGGGGGAGTGAGCAGTTCTTC
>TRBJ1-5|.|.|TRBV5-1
CASSLDSNQPQHF
TGCGCCAGCAGTCTTGATAGCAATCAGCCCCAGCATTTT
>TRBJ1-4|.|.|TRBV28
CASSLGGRVNEKLFF
TGTGCCAGCAGTTTAGGTGGGAGGGTGAATGAAAAACTGTTTTTT